This T cell receptor (beta chain) was recorded in a study of cytomegalovirus exposure and HLA in healthy donors. Of note for this clone: Its antigen remains unidentified.

The PCR made use of 60 Vbeta and 13 Jbeta primers. TCRdb keeps only in-frame clones here, not all; method: immunoSEQ multiplex PCR. The sample includes about 85,000 clones, approximately 66% of them seen just once. V lost 1 base and J lost 0, with 10 bases in between. The CDR3 covers 15 residues. Per the germline V gene, CDR1 is SGHVS and CDR2 is FQNEAQ. General observations from the study: TCR beta V- and J-gene trimming, according to a later analysis, was linked to a missense DCLRE1C variant. Across all donors, roughly uniform sequencing depth was an assumption of the presence/absence analyses.

This clonotype was sampled from a man aged 25-40 years in good health and CMV-seronegative. The chain joins TRBV7-8 to TRBJ2-7; D unresolved. Source material: PBMCs. The DNA of the CDR3 is TGTGCCAGCAGCTTAGAAGCAAGTTCCTCCTACGAGCAGTACTTC. Protein: CASSLEASSSYEQYF. The full variable domain, rest sourced from reference TRBV7-8 and TRBJ2-7, is GAGVSQSPRYKVAKRGQDVALRCDPISGHVSLFWYQQALGQGPEFLTYFQNEAQLDKSGLPSDRFFAERPEGSVSTLKIQRTQQEDSAVYLCASSLEASSSYEQYFGPGTRLTVT.